This T cell receptor (beta chain) was profiled in a study of T cells in Graves' hyperthyroidism and ophthalmopathy (dated by TCRdb to between 2018 and 2021). For context, the study as a whole: Peripheral blood samples were taken at initial diagnosis, before any treatment was given. TCR Vbeta CDR3 sequencing of 130 to 150 peripheral blood samples (under 45 ophthalmopathy, some 75 hyperthyroidism and roughly 17 progressor patients) is reported in the paper. The study also compared thyroid tissue and blood T-cell repertoires from a handful of Graves' hyperthyroidism patients. Once sampling was done, hyperthyroidism patients were given methimazole at a starting dose of 30 mg daily, whereas ophthalmopathy patients were given high-dose intravenous methylprednisolone. A discovery cohort of about a hundred patients, approximately 45 with Graves' ophthalmopathy and approximately 57 with stable Graves' hyperthyroidism, was used to find distinguishing TCR V-J signatures. Prospective prediction of ophthalmopathy was tested in an independent validation cohort of fewer than 20 hyperthyroidism patients and around 16 patients who later progressed to ophthalmopathy. For training and testing, the 80 to 100 patients in the discovery cohort were randomly divided in a 7:3 ratio.

The CDR3 numbers 13 residues from cysteine through phenylalanine. The entry retains the CDR3 DNA only, 39 bases that are in frame from base 1. Trimming takes 4 bases off V and 4 bases off J; junction bases not matched to a gene: 1. CDR1 MNHNS and CDR2 SASEGT are derived from the germline V gene. Hyperthyroidism patients were newly diagnosed, had a disease duration of under 2 months, and were aged 18 to 65 years. Any patient with an uncontrolled infection, another autoimmune disease, pregnancy or lactation was excluded. Diagnoses were based on clinical symptoms, serum thyroxine and TRAb, thyroid ultrasound and orbital computed tomography. For progressor patients, blood was drawn at the first diagnosis of hyperthyroidism, before any ophthalmopathy symptoms had appeared. PBMCs were separated from approximately 10 ml of fresh peripheral blood using Ficoll-Paque density gradient centrifugation. Progressor patients were defined as those initially diagnosed with Graves' hyperthyroidism in whom ophthalmopathy developed during follow-up. Total RNA was extracted with Trizol reagent, and quality was checked on an Agilent 2100 Bioanalyzer.

The TCR beta CDR3 regions were amplified from the RNA transcripts. The TCR CDR3 was subjected to a first round of RT-PCR using the HTBI primer set and the Qiagen OneStep RT-PCR kit. Libraries were constructed in a second round of multiplex PCR, after which size selection and purification were performed. Paired-end sequencing of the libraries was performed with 100 bp reads on an Illumina HiSeq2000. The original pipeline was this. SOAPnuke was used to process the raw data, with reads discarded if the reads contained adapters or uncalled bases, had a mean Phred below 15, or lacked an exact constant-primer or identifier match. COPE v1.2.5 was used to merge the high-quality paired reads, and each unique nucleotide sequence was defined as a clonotype. MiTCR v1.1 was used to align the clonotypes against IMGT TRBV, TRBD and TRBJ reference segments. Analysis was restricted to V-J combinations with a frequency above 0.0001, which covered 99.2% of repertoires. The TCS score was defined as the ratio of F50 (clonal expansion) to E x V (chaos), calculated using BLOSUM62-based TCRdist between CDR3 peptides within each V-J. Welch's t-statistics and random forest reduced approximately 520 V-J features to 13, which were used in a naive Bayes classifier (R e1071). The raw public data were reprocessed by TCRdb itself: fastp quality trimming at Q25, MiXCR clonotype calling, in-frame beta chains only. All rows with the same CDR3 protein become a single entry with the most common DNA and genes. TCRdb, not the authors, supplied the V and J calls. Recorded for this sample are roughly 580,000 distinct CDR3 sequences; approximately 15% of them occurred a single time. The top ten hold 5.8% of the sample.

Paper-wide results and their limitations: Most expanded thyroid clonotypes (frequency above 0.001) were also found in blood, which suggests that blood repertoires may mirror thyroid immune responses. A model built on a 13 V-J signature distinguished ophthalmopathy from stable hyperthyroidism, reaching roughly 88% sensitivity and about 81% specificity in cross-validation and 80%/75% in testing. In validation, the model predicted progression to ophthalmopathy a median of about 5.9 months before onset, with around 70% sensitivity and roughly 72% specificity. No statistical method was used to fix the sample size in advance, and group allocation was not hidden from the investigators.

In its sample, this clonotype was seen many times. Its antigen remains unidentified. No base quality values were provided; no much bigger clone lies one nucleotide off. The source of this sequence is a woman in her twenties or thirties with Graves' hyperthyroidism that later progressed to Graves' ophthalmopathy. The specimen sequenced was blood. The chain links TRBV6-1 with TRBJ2-7; TRBD2 fits 10 bases in the junction. The sequence in DNA is TGTGCCAGCAGTGGGACTAGCGGATACGAGCAGTACTTC. The encoded protein is CASSGTSGYEQYF.